These 31 T cell receptor beta chains share one sample of origin, sequenced in a study of regulatory T cells in long-lasting Graves disease. Time point in this sample: newly diagnosed GD, antithyroid drugs for less than 3 months. From PBMCs, RNA was extracted and then used to make the TCR library. Both iRepertoire HTBI primers and Arm-PCR of CDR3 regions were used to build the TCR beta libraries. Using its own MiXCR run on the multiplex PCR reads, TCRdb lists one record per CDR3 protein. The sample gives roughly 420,000 distinct CDR3 sequences, roughly 17% of which show up once; roughly 10% is in the top ten. The sample was also linked to a second study, of T cells in Graves' hyperthyroidism and ophthalmopathy.

Sequenced here: peripheral blood mononuclear cells (PBMCs), sampled at new diagnosis, from a patient treated with antithyroid drugs. These receptors came from a woman in her twenties or thirties with Graves disease.

This clonotype was detected many times. The CDR3 reads CATTSGGINEQFF. The CDR3 DNA is TGTGCCACTACTAGCGGGGGGATCAATGAGCAGTTCTTC. The chain is built from TRBV28 and TRBJ2-1; TRBD2 matches 12 bases. This CDR3 is built from 13 residues. The J segment lost 6 bases and the V segment lost 10 bases, leaving 4 bases of the junction unmatched. Germline V lookup: CDR1 MDHEN, CDR2 SYDVKM.

This clonotype occurred many times. The gene calls are TRBV28 and TRBJ1-4; TRBD1 is a possible D gene (5 bases). The assigned J gene may be wrong: the sequence end matches TRBJ1-6 better. CDR1 and CDR2 (germline): MDHEN, SYDVKM. This CDR3 is built from 14 residues. CDR3 in amino acids: CASRLGVTGSPLHF. The CDR3 bases are TGTGCCAGCAGATTGGGAGTAACAGGTTCACCCCTCCACTTT.

This clonotype was counted at least ten times. The chain employs TRBV6-2 or TRBV6-3 and TRBJ2-7, with D possibly matching TRBD2 (6 bases). The CDR3 spans 13 residues. Germline V lookup: CDR1 MNHEY, CDR2 SVGEGT. V lost 4 bases, J lost 4 bases, and 11 bases lay in between. CDR3 region: CASSSGRGYEQYF. The CDR3 region has the DNA TGTGCCAGCAGTTCCGGGAGAGGGTACGAGCAGTACTTC.

This clonotype was seen many times. The chain combines TRBV12-3 or TRBV12-4 with TRBJ2-7; 10 nucleotides agree with TRBD1. The CDR3 is made up of 15 amino acids. Losses at the gene ends were 4 bases for V and 7 bases for J; bases not matched to a gene: 10. In DNA, the CDR3 is TGTGCCAGCAGTTGGGGGGACAGGGGAAGCGAAGAGCAGTACTTC. This translates into CASSWGDRGSEEQYF.

This clonotype was counted many times. The chain carries TRBV28 and TRBJ2-1; 10 nucleotides line up with TRBD2. Germline trimming cut 2 bases from V and 2 bases from J; bases unmatched to any gene: 12. CDR3 size: 19 residues. The germline V gene encodes CDR1 MDHEN and CDR2 SYDVKM. CDR3 region: CASSLRSAGGAGTYNEQFF. CDR3 DNA: TGTGCCAGCAGTTTAAGGTCAGCGGGAGGGGCCGGCACCTACAATGAGCAGTTCTTC.

This clonotype was seen at least ten times. The genes are TRBV6-2 or TRBV6-3 and TRBJ2-7; D possibly uses TRBD1 or TRBD2 (6 bases each). The V gene's germline CDR1 is MNHEY and CDR2 SVGEGT. The CDR3 is 15 residues long. Trimming removed 5 bases at V and 4 bases at J, with 18 bases between. The CDR3 is CASSLAMQGFYEQYF. CDR3 DNA sequence: TGTGCCAGCAGTCTAGCGATGCAGGGGTTTTACGAGCAGTACTTC.

This clonotype was seen a few times. The rearrangement uses TRBV6-1 and TRBJ1-4, with D unresolved. Germline CDR1 and CDR2: MNHNS and SASEGT. The CDR3 sequence is 13 residues long. The V end lost 10 bases, the J end lost 4 bases, and 13 bases lay between the germline ends. The CDR3 is CATSVGFNEKLFF. The CDR3 DNA is TGTGCCACCTCGGTCGGGTTTAATGAAAAACTGTTTTTT.

This clonotype was seen at least ten times. This chain joins TRBV10-3 and TRBJ2-1; 10 nucleotides align to TRBD2. This CDR3 spans 17 amino acids. With V trimmed by 1 base and J by 2 bases, 5 bases remained unmatched. Germline CDR1 is ENHRY and CDR2 is SYGVKD. The DNA of the CDR3 is TGTGCCATCAGTGAGTTTTCAAGCGGGAGGGCCTACAATGAGCAGTTCTTC. It translates to CAISEFSSGRAYNEQFF.

This clonotype showed up many times. The CDR3 spells CASSSLDRTSGLTGYTF. CDR3 nucleotides: TGTGCCAGCAGTTCATTGGACAGGACGTCAGGTCTCACTGGCTACACCTTC. The chain has TRBV28 and TRBJ1-2; 7 nucleotides line up with TRBD1. CDR1 and CDR2 from the germline V gene are MDHEN and SYDVKM. The CDR3 is 17 amino acids. J gave up 7 bases and V 4 bases, and 18 bases lay outside the gene matches.

The J gene is TRBJ1-5, the V gene TRBV5-5, with TRBD1 as a possible D gene (5 bases). CDR3 length: 14 residues. From germline, CDR1 is SGHKS and CDR2 YYEKEE (reference sequence). V was clipped by 0 bases and J by 5 bases, with 9 bases between them. The CDR3 loop reads CASSLGGRDQPQHF. In nucleotides, the CDR3 is TGTGCCAGCAGCTTGGGGGGACGGGATCAGCCCCAGCATTTT.

This clonotype was seen many times. The rearrangement joins TRBV7-8 to TRBJ1-5; D uncertain. Trimming shortened V by 6 bases and J by 0 bases, and 18 bases separated the two germline ends. Germline values: CDR1 SGHVS, CDR2 FQNEAQ. CDR3 size: 17 residues. CDR3 protein: CASSPLTGEYSNQPQHF. CDR3 nucleotides: TGTGCCAGCAGTCCGCTAACCGGCGAGTATAGCAATCAGCCCCAGCATTTT.

This clonotype was seen at least ten times. The J gene is TRBJ2-1, the V gene TRBV5-1, with 9 bases aligning to TRBD2. Germline loops: CDR1 SGHRS, CDR2 YFSETQ. The trim removed 1 base at V and 0 bases at J, leaving 5 bases unmatched. There are 17 residues in the CDR3. The CDR3 protein is CASSLSLAGFSYNEQFF. DNA of the CDR3: TGCGCCAGCAGCTTGTCCCTAGCGGGATTCTCCTACAATGAGCAGTTCTTC.

On this clonotype: The CDR3 ends on some other residue instead of the conserved phenylalanine or tryptophan, so this is likely a read error. The limits of the CDR3 on the DNA are not certain, so only TCRdb's listed CDR3 is given. The rearrangement uses TRBV5-1 and TRBJ1-3; the D call in the table, TRBD1, was not verified against the DNA. The CDR3 sequence runs 12 residues, both termini included. Per germline, CDR1 SGHRS and CDR2 YFSETQ. The CDR3 loop reads CASSYKGGAISD.

The table lists this clonotype with a few counts. J is TRBJ2-3 and V is TRBV10-3; 12 bases match TRBD2. V lost 8 bases and J lost 4; bases outside the gene matches: 25. This CDR3 is built from 21 residues. Germline CDR1 and CDR2: ENHRY and SYGVKD. The CDR3 region is CAIGQSPGHGWTSGNPDTQYF. In DNA form, the CDR3 reads TGTGCCATCGGACAAAGTCCGGGACACGGATGGACTAGCGGGAACCCAGATACGCAGTATTTT.

This clonotype was counted at least ten times. The V gene is TRBV3-1, the J gene TRBJ2-3; D remains unclear. The V gene lost 5 bases and the J gene lost 0 bases, with 9 bases spanning the gap. CDR1 LGHDT and CDR2 YNNKEL come from the germline V gene (reference sequence). This CDR3 comprises 14 residues. Here the CDR3 reads CASSTTGSTDTQYF. The CDR3, as DNA: TGTGCCAGCAGCACTACGGGTAGCACAGATACGCAGTATTTT.

CDR3 loop: CASSWGQGNEQYF. The CDR3, as DNA: TGTGCCAGCAGTTGGGGACAGGGGAACGAGCAGTACTTC. This sequence joins TRBV7-9 and TRBJ2-7, with 10 bases lining up with TRBD1. The CDR3 is 13 residues long. V lost 6 bases and J lost 5; bases outside the gene matches: 4. In germline, CDR1 is SEHNR, CDR2 FQNEAQ (reference sequence). Using reference TRBV7-9 and TRBJ2-7 for the parts outside the CDR3, the full variable domain is DTGVSQNPRHKITKRGQNVTFRCDPISEHNRLYWYRQTLGQGPEFLTYFQNEAQLEKSRLLSDRFSAERPKGSFSTLEIQRTEQGDSAMYLCASSWGQGNEQYFGPGTRLTVT.

This clonotype was detected only a few times. This chain joins TRBV9 and TRBJ2-3; TRBD2 might be the D (6 bases). The V gene's germline CDR1 is SGDLS and CDR2 YYNGEE. With 6 bases removed from V and 6 bases from J, the gap between germline ends came to 14 bases. This CDR3 has 13 amino acids. CDR3 residues: CASTRWGVDTQYF. CDR3 DNA sequence: TGTGCCAGCACCAGGTGGGGGGTGGATACGCAGTATTTT.

This clonotype was counted ten times or more. The CDR3 DNA sequence: TGCAGTGCTAGACTTAGCGGGAGTCCCTACAATGAGCAGTTCTTC. It specifies CSARLSGSPYNEQFF. This chain links TRBV20-1 with TRBJ2-1; the match to TRBD2 covers 9 bases. Germline V gives CDR1 DFQATT, CDR2 SNEGSKA (reference sequence). V lost 2 bases to trimming and J lost 2 bases; unmatched junction nucleotides: 4. This CDR3 region has 15 residues.

This clonotype was observed many times. The rearrangement joins TRBV5-1 to TRBJ1-1; TRBD1 is a possible D gene (6 bases). With 4 bases removed from V and 3 bases from J, the gap between germline ends came to 10 bases. Germline V lookup: CDR1 SGHRS, CDR2 YFSETQ. The CDR3 runs to 13 residues. The CDR3 loop reads CASSKQGDTEAFF. The CDR3 coding sequence is TGCGCCAGCAGCAAACAGGGTGACACTGAAGCTTTCTTT.

The DNA for the CDR3 is TGTGCCAGTAGTAAGCAGTATCAGCCCCAGCATTTT. Residues: CASSKQYQPQHF. V and J are TRBV19 and TRBJ1-5; D is ambiguous. The V gene lost 4 bases and the J gene lost 5 bases, with 6 bases spanning the gap. The CDR3 is 12 amino acids. In germline, CDR1 is LNHDA, CDR2 SQIVND (reference sequence).

For this clonotype: This could be a read error, since a much larger clone is one nucleotide away. The chain couples TRBV5-4 to TRBJ2-3, with a tentative D call TRBD2 (6 bases). CDR1 SGHNT and CDR2 YYREEE come from the germline V gene (reference sequence). V lost 3 bases to trimming and J lost 9 bases, with 20 bases between them. CDR3 length: 15 amino acids. CDR3 nucleotides: TGTGCCAGCAGCTCTCAGAGTGGGGACTCTAAGACGCAGTATTTT. Residues: CASSSQSGDSKTQYF.

This clonotype has at least ten counts. The rearrangement links TRBV3-1 to TRBJ1-1, with D possibly TRBD1 on 5 matching bases. V shed 3 bases and J shed 3 bases, with 8 bases lying between them. The CDR3 extends over 13 amino acids. Per the germline V gene, CDR1 is LGHDT and CDR2 is YNNKEL (reference sequence). The CDR3 sequence is CASSQGLDTEAFF. CDR3 coding DNA: TGTGCCAGCAGCCAGGGACTTGACACTGAAGCTTTCTTT.

The rearrangement uses TRBV20-1 and TRBJ2-7; TRBD1 or TRBD2 may be the D gene (6 bases each). The CDR3 is 13 amino acids. V lost 8 bases to trimming and J lost 4 bases, with 18 bases between them. The germline V gene has CDR1 DFQATT and CDR2 SNEGSKA (reference sequence). The CDR3 DNA follows: TGCAGTCCCCTTGACGGGGGCGCATACGAGCAGTACTTC. Translated: CSPLDGGAYEQYF.

This clonotype was counted many times. This chain links TRBV3-1 with TRBJ2-3; D is unclear. Trimming pared 2 bases from V and 0 bases from J, leaving 15 bases between. CDR1 is LGHDT and CDR2 is YNNKEL in the germline V gene (reference sequence). The CDR3 spans 17 residues. The CDR3 reads CASSQPDRSFSTDTQYF. In DNA form, the CDR3 reads TGTGCCAGCAGCCAACCCGACCGATCTTTTAGCACAGATACGCAGTATTTT.

There are many counts of this clonotype. The chain employs TRBV27 and TRBJ2-3, with 9 bases that match TRBD2. Germline-derived CDR1 and CDR2 are MNHEY and SMNVEV (reference sequence). CDR3 length: 16 amino acids. J lost 0 bases, V lost 2 bases, and 3 bases had no gene match. The CDR3 loop is CASSLSTSGSTDTQYF. The DNA for the CDR3 is TGTGCCAGCAGTTTAAGCACTAGCGGGAGCACAGATACGCAGTATTTT.

This clonotype was seen repeatedly, ten times or more. The gene calls are TRBV20-1 and TRBJ2-1, with 7 bases matching TRBD2. This CDR3 region has 13 residues. V shed 1 base and J 7 bases; nucleotides not matched to a gene: 4. In germline, CDR1 is DFQATT, CDR2 SNEGSKA (reference sequence). The CDR3 DNA reads as TGCAGTGCTAGAGTTAGCGGGCTAAATGAGCAGTTCTTC. Protein sequence: CSARVSGLNEQFF.

The rearrangement links TRBV6-2 or TRBV6-3 to TRBJ2-5; 7 nucleotides align to TRBD2. CDR1 is MNHEY and CDR2 is SVGEGT in the germline V gene. The CDR3 runs to 17 residues. The V gene end was trimmed by 2 bases and the J gene end by 2 bases; junction bases not matched to a gene: 11. The CDR3: CASSYLYPAGHQETQYF. The CDR3 DNA follows: TGTGCCAGCAGTTACCTTTACCCAGCGGGGCATCAAGAGACCCAGTACTTC.

Comments on this clonotype: A much larger clonotype is one base distant, so this may be a read error. This chain joins TRBV7-2 and TRBJ2-7; D is perhaps TRBD2 (6 bases). Germline lookup yields CDR1 SGHTA and CDR2 FQGNSA. The V end was cut by 1 base, the J end by 7 bases, with 14 bases between. This CDR3 is 14 amino acids long. CDR3 DNA sequence: TGTGCCAGCAGCTTAGTTCGGAGGGTTAATGAGCAGTACTTC. Protein product: CASSLVRRVNEQYF.

The J gene is TRBJ2-1, the V gene TRBV7-2; D ambiguous. The CDR3 is made up of 15 amino acids. Trimming pared 0 bases from V and 0 bases from J, leaving 6 bases between. CDR1 and CDR2 from the germline V gene are SGHTA and FQGNSA. The CDR3 nucleotides read TGTGCCAGCAGCTTAGCGATAAGCTCCTACAATGAGCAGTTCTTC. Protein product: CASSLAISSYNEQFF.

With respect to this clonotype: This is likely an artifact of a read error, given a far larger clone one base away. The rearrangement uses TRBV7-3 and TRBJ2-5, with 15 bases lining up with TRBD2. The J call is in doubt because the DNA end fits TRBJ2-1 better. CDR3 length: 16 amino acids. Germline values: CDR1 SGHTA, CDR2 FQGTGA. CDR3: CASSLGTSGGNNEQFF. The CDR3, as DNA: TGTGCCAGCAGCCTGGGGACTAGCGGGGGGAACAATGAGCAGTTCTTC.

With regard to this clonotype: This could be a read error, since a much larger clone is one nucleotide away. The V and J genes are TRBV24-1 and TRBJ2-5; a possible D gene is TRBD2 (5 bases). The CDR3 consists of 15 residues. Trimming removed 9 bases from V and 4 bases from J, with 20 bases in between. The germline gives CDR1 KGHDR, CDR2 SFDVKD. The CDR3 reads CATRGSGVSPETQYF. CDR3 in DNA: TGTGCCACCCGAGGCAGCGGTGTGAGCCCAGAGACCCAGTACTTC.